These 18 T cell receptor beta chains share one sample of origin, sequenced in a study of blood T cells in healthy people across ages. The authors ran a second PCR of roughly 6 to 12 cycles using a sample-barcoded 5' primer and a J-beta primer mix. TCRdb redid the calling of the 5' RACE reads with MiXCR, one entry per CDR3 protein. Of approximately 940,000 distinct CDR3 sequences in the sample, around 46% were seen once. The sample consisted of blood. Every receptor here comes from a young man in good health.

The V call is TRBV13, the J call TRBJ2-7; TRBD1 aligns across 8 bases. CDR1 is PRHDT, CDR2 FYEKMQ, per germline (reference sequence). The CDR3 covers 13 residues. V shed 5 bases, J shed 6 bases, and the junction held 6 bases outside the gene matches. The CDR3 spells CASSTGQGVEQYF. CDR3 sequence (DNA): TGTGCCAGCAGCACCGGACAGGGTGTCGAGCAGTACTTC.

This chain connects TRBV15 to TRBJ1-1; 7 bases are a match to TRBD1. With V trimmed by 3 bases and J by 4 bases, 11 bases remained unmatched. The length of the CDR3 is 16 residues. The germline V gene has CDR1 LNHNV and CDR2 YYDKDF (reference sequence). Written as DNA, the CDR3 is TGTGCCACCAGCAGGGGCCAGGGGGGGTATGGCACTGAAGCTTTCTTT. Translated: CATSRGQGGYGTEAFF.

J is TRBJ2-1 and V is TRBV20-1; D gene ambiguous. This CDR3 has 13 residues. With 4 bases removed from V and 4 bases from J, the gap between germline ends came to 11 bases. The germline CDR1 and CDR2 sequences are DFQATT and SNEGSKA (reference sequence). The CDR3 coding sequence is TGCAGTGCTATGAGTAAAACTTACAATGAGCAGTTCTTC. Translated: CSAMSKTYNEQFF.

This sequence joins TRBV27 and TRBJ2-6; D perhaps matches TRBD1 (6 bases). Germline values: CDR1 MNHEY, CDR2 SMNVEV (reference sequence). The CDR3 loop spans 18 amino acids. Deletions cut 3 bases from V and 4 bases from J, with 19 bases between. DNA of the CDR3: TGTGCCAGCAGTTTTGGTACAGGGTTCCTCGGGGGGGCCAACGTCCTGACTTTC. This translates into CASSFGTGFLGGANVLTF.

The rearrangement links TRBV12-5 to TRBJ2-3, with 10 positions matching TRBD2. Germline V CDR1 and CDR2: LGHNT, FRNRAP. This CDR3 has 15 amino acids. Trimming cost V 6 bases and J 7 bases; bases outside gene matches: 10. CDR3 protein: CASGPSGGAINTQYF. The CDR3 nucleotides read TGTGCTAGTGGCCCGAGCGGGGGGGCCATAAATACGCAGTATTTT.

The CDR3 protein is CASSLGSGNSYEQYF. The CDR3 DNA is TGCGCCAGCAGCTTGGGCAGCGGGAACTCCTACGAGCAGTACTTC. The rearrangement links TRBV5-1 to TRBJ2-7, with 7 nucleotides matching TRBD2. The germline V gene encodes CDR1 SGHRS and CDR2 YFSETQ. This CDR3 is built from 15 residues. The trim removed 0 bases at V and 0 bases at J, leaving 3 bases unmatched.

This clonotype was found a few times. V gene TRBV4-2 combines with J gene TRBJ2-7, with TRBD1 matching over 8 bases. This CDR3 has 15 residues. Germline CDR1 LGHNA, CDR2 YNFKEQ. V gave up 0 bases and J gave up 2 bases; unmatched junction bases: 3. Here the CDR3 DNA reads TGTGCCAGCAGCCAAGATATACAGGGGGCCTACGAGCAGTACTTC. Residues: CASSQDIQGAYEQYF.

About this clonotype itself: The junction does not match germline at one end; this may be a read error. The CDR3 protein is CAISSRADTQYF. The DNA for the CDR3 is TGTGCCATCAGCTCCCGCGCAGATACGCAGTATTTT. This chain links TRBV7-2 with TRBJ2-3; D unresolved. This CDR3 region has 12 residues. Looked up from germline, CDR1 is SGHTA and CDR2 is FQGNSA.

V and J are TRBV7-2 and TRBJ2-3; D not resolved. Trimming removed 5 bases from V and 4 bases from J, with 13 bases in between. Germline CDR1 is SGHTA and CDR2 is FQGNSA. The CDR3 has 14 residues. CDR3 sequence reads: CASSPLNQADTQYF. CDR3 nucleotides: TGTGCCAGCAGCCCACTAAACCAGGCAGATACGCAGTATTTT.

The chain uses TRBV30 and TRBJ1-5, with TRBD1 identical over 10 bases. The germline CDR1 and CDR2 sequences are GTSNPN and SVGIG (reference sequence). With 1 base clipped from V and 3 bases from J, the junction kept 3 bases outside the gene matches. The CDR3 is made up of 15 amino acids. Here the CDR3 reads CAWSGGQGPNQPQHF. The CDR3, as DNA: TGTGCCTGGAGTGGGGGACAGGGGCCCAATCAGCCCCAGCATTTT.

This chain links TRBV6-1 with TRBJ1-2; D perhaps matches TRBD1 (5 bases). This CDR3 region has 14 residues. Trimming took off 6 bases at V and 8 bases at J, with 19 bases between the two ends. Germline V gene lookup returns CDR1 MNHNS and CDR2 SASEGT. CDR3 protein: CASSQNRDPGGYTF. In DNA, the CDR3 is TGTGCCAGCAGCCAAAACCGGGACCCAGGGGGCTACACCTTC.

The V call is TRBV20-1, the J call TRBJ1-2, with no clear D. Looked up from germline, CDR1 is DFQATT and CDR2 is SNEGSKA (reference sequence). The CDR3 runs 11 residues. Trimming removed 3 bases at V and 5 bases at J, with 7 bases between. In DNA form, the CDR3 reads TGCAGTGCTAGGGTTAAATATGGCTACACCTTC. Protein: CSARVKYGYTF.

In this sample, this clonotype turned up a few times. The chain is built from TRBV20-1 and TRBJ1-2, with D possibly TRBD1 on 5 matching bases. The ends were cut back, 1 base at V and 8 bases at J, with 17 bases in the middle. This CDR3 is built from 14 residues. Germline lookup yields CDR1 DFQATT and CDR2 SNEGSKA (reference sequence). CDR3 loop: CSARVDSSYQGYTF. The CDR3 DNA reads TGCAGTGCTAGAGTTGACAGCTCGTATCAGGGCTACACCTTC.

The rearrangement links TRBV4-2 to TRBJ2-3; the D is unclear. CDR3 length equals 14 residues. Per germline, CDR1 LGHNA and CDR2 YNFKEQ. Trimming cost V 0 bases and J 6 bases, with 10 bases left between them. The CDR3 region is CASSQDLSMDTQYF. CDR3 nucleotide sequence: TGTGCCAGCAGCCAAGACCTTTCGATGGATACGCAGTATTTT.

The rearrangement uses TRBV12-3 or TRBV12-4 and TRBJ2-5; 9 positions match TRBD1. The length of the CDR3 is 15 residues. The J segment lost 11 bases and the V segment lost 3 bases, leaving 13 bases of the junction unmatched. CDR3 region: CASSFLTGGAYGQYF. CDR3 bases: TGTGCCAGCAGTTTTTTGACAGGGGGTGCCTACGGGCAGTACTTC.

CDR3 amino acids: CASSQDHGGLAYNSPLHF. The CDR3 DNA follows: TGTGCCAGCAGCCAAGATCACGGGGGACTCGCCTATAATTCACCCCTCCACTTT. This chain connects TRBV4-2 to TRBJ1-6; possible D gene TRBD1, 5 bases. CDR3 length equals 18 residues. Trimming took 0 bases from V and 2 from J, leaving 14 bases between them. Germline CDR1 reads LGHNA; CDR2 reads YNFKEQ.

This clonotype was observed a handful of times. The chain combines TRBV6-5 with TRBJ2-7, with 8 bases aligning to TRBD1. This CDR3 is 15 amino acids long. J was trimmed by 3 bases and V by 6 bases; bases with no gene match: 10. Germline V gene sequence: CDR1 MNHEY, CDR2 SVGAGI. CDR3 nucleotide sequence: TGTGCCAGCAGCCAAGGGGACAGGAGCATCTACGAGCAGTACTTC. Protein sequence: CASSQGDRSIYEQYF.

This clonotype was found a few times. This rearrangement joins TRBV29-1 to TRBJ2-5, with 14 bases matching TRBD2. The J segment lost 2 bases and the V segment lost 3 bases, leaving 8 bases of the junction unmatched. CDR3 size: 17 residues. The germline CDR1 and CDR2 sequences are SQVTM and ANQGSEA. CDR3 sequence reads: CSVDSGLAGVRQETQYF. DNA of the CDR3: TGCAGCGTTGACTCGGGACTAGCGGGGGTCAGGCAAGAGACCCAGTACTTC.